A selection of T cell receptor beta chains follows, all from one sample in a study of regulatory T cells in long-lasting Graves disease. TCRdb reprocessed the multiplex PCR reads with MiXCR, giving one entry per CDR3 protein. The sample lists around 400,000 distinct CDR3 sequences, 15% to 19% occurring once. The material sequenced was peripheral blood mononuclear cells (PBMCs), taken at new diagnosis, from a patient treated with antithyroid drugs. The receptor source for this set is a female donor with Graves disease. CDR3s include the opening cysteine and the closing phenylalanine or tryptophan. The D gene is left open where the match is weak. The size field is filled for only some rows; it gives once, few, many or a size class.

V: TRBV3-1; J: TRBJ1-5; size: .; D: .; CDR3: CASSQSGGYSNQPQHF; DNA: TGTGCCAGCAGCCAGAGTGGGGGTTATAGCAATCAGCCCCAGCATTTT
V: TRBV7-9; J: TRBJ2-6; size: few; D: TRBD1; CDR3: CASSRDRDANVLTF; DNA: TGTGCCAGCAGTAGAGACAGGGACGCCAACGTCCTGACTTTC
V: TRBV12-3/TRBV12-4; J: TRBJ2-7; size: many; D: TRBD2; CDR3: CASSRTSGSPEQYF; DNA: TGTGCCAGCAGTAGGACTAGCGGGAGTCCCGAGCAGTACTTC
V: TRBV15; J: TRBJ2-3; size: .; D: TRBD2; CDR3: CATSPGGEGADTQYF; DNA: TGTGCCACCAGCCCCGGGGGGGAAGGGGCAGATACGCAGTATTTT
V: TRBV20-1; J: TRBJ2-1; size: .; D: TRBD1; CDR3: CSASRGQGAYNEQFF; DNA: TGCAGTGCTAGCCGCGGCCAGGGGGCCTACAATGAGCAGTTCTTC
V: TRBV5-1; J: TRBJ1-6; size: .; D: .; CDR3: CASSLTLLKDSPLHF; DNA: TGCGCCAGCAGCTTAACCCTACTCAAGGATTCACCCCTCCACTTT
V: TRBV29-1; J: TRBJ2-5; size: many; D: TRBD1; CDR3: CSVDTGGAGETQYF; DNA: TGCAGCGTGGATACAGGGGGCGCGGGGGAGACCCAGTACTTC
V: TRBV2; J: TRBJ2-3; size: many; D: TRBD1; CDR3: CATQGERDTQYF; DNA: TGTGCCACACAGGGGGAAAGAGATACGCAGTATTTT
V: TRBV5-1; J: TRBJ2-7; size: many; D: TRBD1; CDR3: CASSWQGDEQYF; DNA: TGCGCCAGCAGCTGGCAGGGGGACGAGCAGTACTTC
V: TRBV9; J: TRBJ2-7; size: many; D: TRBD1; CDR3: CASSAMGTGLVEQYF; DNA: TGTGCCAGCAGCGCTATGGGGACAGGATTAGTCGAGCAGTACTTC
V: TRBV14; J: TRBJ2-1; size: .; D: .; CDR3: CASSQGRGIPYNEQFF; DNA: TGTGCCAGCAGCCAAGGTCGGGGGATCCCCTACAATGAGCAGTTCTTC